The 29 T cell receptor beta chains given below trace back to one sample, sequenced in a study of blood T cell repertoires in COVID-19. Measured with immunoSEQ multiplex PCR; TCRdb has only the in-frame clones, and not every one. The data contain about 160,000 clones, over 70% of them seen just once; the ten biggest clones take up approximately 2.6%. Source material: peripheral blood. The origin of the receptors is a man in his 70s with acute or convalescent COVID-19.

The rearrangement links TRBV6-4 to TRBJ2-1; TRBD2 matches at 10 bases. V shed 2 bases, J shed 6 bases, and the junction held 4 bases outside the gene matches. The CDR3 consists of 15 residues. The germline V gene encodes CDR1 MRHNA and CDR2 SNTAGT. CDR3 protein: CASSDKAGGRNEQFF. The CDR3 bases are TGTGCCAGCAGTGACAAAGCGGGGGGGCGCAATGAGCAGTTCTTC.

The CDR3 spells CASSWEGSSPLHF. In nucleotides, the CDR3 is TGTGCCAGCAGCTGGGAAGGGAGTTCACCCCTCCACTTT. The chain carries TRBV7-8 and TRBJ1-6; D is uncertain. V dropped 4 bases and J dropped 9 bases, with 10 bases sitting between them. This CDR3 is 13 amino acids long. Germline V gene lookup returns CDR1 SGHVS and CDR2 FQNEAQ.

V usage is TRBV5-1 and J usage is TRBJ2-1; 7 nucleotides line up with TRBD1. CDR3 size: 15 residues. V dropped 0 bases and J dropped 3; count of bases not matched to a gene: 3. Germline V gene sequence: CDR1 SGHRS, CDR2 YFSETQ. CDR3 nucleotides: TGCGCCAGCAGCTTGGAGGCAGGGGGCTACAATGAGCAGTTCTTC. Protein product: CASSLEAGGYNEQFF.

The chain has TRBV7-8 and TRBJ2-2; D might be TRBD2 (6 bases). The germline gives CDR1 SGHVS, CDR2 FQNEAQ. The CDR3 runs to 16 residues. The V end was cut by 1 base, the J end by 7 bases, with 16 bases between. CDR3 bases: TGTGCCAGCAGCTTAGAGCTTAGGGCGGGGAGCGGGGAGCTGTTTTTT. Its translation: CASSLELRAGSGELFF.

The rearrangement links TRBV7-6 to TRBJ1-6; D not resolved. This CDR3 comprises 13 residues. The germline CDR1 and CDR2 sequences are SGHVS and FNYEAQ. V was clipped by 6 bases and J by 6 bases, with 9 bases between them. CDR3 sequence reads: CASRMEGNSPLHF. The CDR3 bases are TGTGCCAGCAGAATGGAGGGTAATTCACCCCTCCACTTT. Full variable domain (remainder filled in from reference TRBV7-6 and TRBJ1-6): GAGVSQSPRYKVTKRGQDVALRCDPISGHVSLYWYRQALGQGPEFLTYFNYEAQQDKSGLPNDRFSAERPEGSISTLTIQRTEQRDSAMYRCASRMEGNSPLHFGNGTRLTVT.

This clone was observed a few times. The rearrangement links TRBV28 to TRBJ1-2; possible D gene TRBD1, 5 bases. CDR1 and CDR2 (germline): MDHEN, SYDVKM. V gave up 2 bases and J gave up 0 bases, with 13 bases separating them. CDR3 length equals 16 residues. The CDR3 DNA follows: TGTGCCAGCAGTTTAAATGGGCAGGGATCTAACTATGGCTACACCTTC. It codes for CASSLNGQGSNYGYTF.

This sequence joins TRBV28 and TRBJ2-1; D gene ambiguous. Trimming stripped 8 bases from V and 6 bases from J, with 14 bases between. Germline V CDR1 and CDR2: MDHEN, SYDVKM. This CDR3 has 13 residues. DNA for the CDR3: TGTGCCAGCCAAGGCGCTAGTTTCAATGAGCAGTTCTTC. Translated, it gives CASQGASFNEQFF.

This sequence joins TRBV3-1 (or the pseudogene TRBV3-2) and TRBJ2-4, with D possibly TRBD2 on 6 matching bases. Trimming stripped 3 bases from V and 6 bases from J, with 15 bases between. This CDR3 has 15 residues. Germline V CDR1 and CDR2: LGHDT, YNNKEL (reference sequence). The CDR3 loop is CASSQSGSGGNIQYF. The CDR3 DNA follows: TGTGCCAGCAGCCAGAGCGGGTCAGGTGGAAACATTCAGTACTTC.

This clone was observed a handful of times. CDR3 sequence: CASSLTSGSETQYF. The CDR3 nucleotides are TGTGCCAGCAGTTTGACTAGCGGGAGCGAGACCCAGTACTTC. The V gene is TRBV27, the J gene TRBJ2-5, with TRBD2 identical over 12 bases. V was pared by 3 bases and J by 5 bases, with 1 base of the junction left unmatched. Germline loops: CDR1 MNHEY, CDR2 SMNVEV (reference sequence). The CDR3 sequence is 14 residues long.

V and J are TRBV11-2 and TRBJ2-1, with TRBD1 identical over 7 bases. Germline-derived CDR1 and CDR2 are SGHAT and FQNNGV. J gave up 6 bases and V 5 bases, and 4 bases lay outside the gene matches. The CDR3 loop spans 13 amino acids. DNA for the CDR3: TGTGCCAGCAGCACACGGACAGGCAATGAGCAGTTCTTC. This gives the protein CASSTRTGNEQFF.

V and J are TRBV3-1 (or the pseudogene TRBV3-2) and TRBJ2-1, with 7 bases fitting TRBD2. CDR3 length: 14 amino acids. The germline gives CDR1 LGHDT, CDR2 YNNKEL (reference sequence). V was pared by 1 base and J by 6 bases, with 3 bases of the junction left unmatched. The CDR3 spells CASSQAGGPNEQFF. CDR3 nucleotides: TGTGCCAGCAGCCAAGCGGGGGGACCCAATGAGCAGTTCTTC.

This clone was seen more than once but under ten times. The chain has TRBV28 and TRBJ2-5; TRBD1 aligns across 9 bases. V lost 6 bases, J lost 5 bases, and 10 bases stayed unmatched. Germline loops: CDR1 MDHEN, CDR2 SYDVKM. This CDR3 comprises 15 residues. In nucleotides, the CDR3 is TGTGCCAGCAGCGTCCTCGACAGGGGGATTGAGACCCAGTACTTC. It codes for CASSVLDRGIETQYF.

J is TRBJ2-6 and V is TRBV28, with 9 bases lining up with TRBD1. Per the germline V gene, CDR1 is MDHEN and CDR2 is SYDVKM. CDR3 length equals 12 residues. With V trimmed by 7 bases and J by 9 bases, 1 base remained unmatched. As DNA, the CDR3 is TGTGCCAGCACGGGACAGGGCAACGTCCTGACTTTC. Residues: CASTGQGNVLTF. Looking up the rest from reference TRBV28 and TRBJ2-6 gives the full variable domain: DVKVTQSSRYLVKRTGEKVFLECVQDMDHENMFWYRQDPGLGLRLIYFSYDVKMKEKGDIPEGYSVSREKKERFSLILESASTNQTSMYLCASTGQGNVLTFGAGSRLTVL.

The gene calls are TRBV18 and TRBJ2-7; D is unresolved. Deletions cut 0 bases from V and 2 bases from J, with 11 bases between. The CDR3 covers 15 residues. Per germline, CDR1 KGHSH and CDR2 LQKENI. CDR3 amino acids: CASSPPLQKTYEQYF. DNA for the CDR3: TGTGCCAGCTCACCACCCCTCCAGAAGACCTACGAGCAGTACTTC.

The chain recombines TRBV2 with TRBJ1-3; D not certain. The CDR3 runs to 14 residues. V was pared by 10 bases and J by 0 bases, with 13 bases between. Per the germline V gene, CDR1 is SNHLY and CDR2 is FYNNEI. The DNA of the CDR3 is TGTGCCATCGGTACTAGGAGCTCTGGAAACACCATATATTTT. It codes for CAIGTRSSGNTIYF.

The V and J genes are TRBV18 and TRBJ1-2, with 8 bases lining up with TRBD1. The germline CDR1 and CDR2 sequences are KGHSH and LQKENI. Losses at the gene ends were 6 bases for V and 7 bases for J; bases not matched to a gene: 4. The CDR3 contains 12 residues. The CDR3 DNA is TGTGCCAGCTCCGGACAGGGTGTTGGCTACACCTTC. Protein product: CASSGQGVGYTF.

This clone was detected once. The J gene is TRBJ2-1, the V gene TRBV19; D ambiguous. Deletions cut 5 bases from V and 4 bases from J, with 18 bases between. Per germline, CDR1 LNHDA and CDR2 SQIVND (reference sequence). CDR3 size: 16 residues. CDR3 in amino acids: CASSSPIMKRYNEQFF. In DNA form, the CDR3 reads TGTGCCAGTAGTTCCCCCATTATGAAGCGATACAATGAGCAGTTCTTC.

DNA for the CDR3: TGTGCCAGCAGTTTGTTATTGGGCACACCCCTCCACTTT. Translation gives CASSLLLGTPLHF. This chain joins TRBV28 and TRBJ1-6, with D hard to call. Germline values: CDR1 MDHEN, CDR2 SYDVKM. This CDR3 comprises 13 residues. The V end lost 3 bases, the J end lost 11 bases, and 11 bases lay between the germline ends.

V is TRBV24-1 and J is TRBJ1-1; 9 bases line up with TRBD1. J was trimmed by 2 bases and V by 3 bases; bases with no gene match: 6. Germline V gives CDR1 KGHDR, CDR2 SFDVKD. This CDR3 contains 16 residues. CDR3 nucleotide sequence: TGTGCCACCAGTGATCAACAGGGGGCCCCAAACACTGAAGCTTTCTTT. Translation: CATSDQQGAPNTEAFF.

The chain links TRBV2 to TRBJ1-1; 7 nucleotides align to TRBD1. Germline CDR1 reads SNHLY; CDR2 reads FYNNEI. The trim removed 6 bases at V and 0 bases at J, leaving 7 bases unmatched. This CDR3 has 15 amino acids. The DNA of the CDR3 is TGTGCCAGCAGCCCTCAGGGGGGTATGAACACTGAAGCTTTCTTT. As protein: CASSPQGGMNTEAFF.

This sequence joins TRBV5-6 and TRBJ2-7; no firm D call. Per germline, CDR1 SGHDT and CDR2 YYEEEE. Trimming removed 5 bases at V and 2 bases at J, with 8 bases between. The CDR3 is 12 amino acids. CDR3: CASRRSAYEQYF. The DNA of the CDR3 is TGTGCCAGCAGGAGGTCCGCCTACGAGCAGTACTTC.

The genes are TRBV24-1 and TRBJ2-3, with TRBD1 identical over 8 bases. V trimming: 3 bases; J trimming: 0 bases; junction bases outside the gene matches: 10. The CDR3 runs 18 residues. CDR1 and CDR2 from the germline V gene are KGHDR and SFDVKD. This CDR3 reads CATSDPSFQGASTDTQYF. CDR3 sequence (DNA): TGTGCCACCAGTGATCCCTCTTTTCAGGGGGCTAGCACAGATACGCAGTATTTT.

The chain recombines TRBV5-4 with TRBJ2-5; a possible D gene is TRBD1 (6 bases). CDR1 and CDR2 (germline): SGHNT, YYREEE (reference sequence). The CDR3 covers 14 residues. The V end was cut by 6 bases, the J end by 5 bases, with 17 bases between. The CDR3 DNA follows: TGTGCCAGCACCGAGGATCAGGGGCGGGAGACCCAGTACTTC. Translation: CASTEDQGRETQYF.

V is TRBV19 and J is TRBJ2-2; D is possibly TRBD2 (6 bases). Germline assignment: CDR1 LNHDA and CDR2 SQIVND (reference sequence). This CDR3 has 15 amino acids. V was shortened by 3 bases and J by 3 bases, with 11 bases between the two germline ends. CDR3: CASSIRSGYTGELFF. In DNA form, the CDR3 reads TGTGCCAGTAGTATTCGGAGCGGGTACACCGGGGAGCTGTTTTTT.

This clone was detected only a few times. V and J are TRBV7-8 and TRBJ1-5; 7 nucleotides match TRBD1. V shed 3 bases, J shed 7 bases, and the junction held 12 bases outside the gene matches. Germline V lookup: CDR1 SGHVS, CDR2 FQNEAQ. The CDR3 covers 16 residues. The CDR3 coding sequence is TGTGCCAGCAGCTTCGGGAGTGGGACAGCTCTACAGCCCCAGCATTTT. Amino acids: CASSFGSGTALQPQHF.

The CDR3 bases are TGTGCCAGCAGAGCAAGGGACAGAGACCTCTATGGCTACACCTTC. Amino acid sequence: CASRARDRDLYGYTF. This chain connects TRBV28 to TRBJ1-2; 7 bases agree with TRBD1. V dropped 6 bases and J dropped 4; count of bases not matched to a gene: 11. Germline CDR1 is MDHEN and CDR2 is SYDVKM. The CDR3 contains 15 residues.

The CDR3 sequence is CATSDSSGREYNEQFF. In DNA form, the CDR3 reads TGTGCCACCAGTGATTCTAGCGGGAGGGAATACAATGAGCAGTTCTTC. The V gene is TRBV24-1, the J gene TRBJ2-1; 12 bases fit TRBD2. CDR3 length equals 16 residues. Germline V gene lookup returns CDR1 KGHDR and CDR2 SFDVKD. Germline trimming cut 2 bases from V and 4 bases from J; bases unmatched to any gene: 2.

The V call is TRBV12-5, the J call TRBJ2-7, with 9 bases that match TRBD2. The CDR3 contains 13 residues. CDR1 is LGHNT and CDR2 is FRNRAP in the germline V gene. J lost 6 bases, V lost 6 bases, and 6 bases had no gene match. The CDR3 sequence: CASGREGIGEQYF. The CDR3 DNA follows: TGTGCTAGTGGGCGGGAGGGCATCGGCGAGCAGTACTTC.

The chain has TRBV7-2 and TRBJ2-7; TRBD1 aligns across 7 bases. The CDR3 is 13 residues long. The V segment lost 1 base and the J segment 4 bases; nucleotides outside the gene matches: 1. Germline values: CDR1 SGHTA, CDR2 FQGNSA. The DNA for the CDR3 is TGTGCCAGCAGCTTAGAACAGGGGTACGAGCAGTACTTC. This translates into CASSLEQGYEQYF.